This note documents a single TCR beta chain sequence. The sequencing template was cDNA reverse transcribed from extracted RNA. Clones were read by immunoSEQ multiplex PCR, and TCRdb kept only the in-frame ones, dropping some. The sample contains some 180,000 clones, 56% of which appear only once. The data were taken from a study of CD8+ T cells in alopecia areata. The CDR3 runs to 14 residues. From germline, CDR1 is SGHTA and CDR2 FQGNSA. The V and J ends lost 6 bases and 4 bases, in that order; junction bases with no gene match: 2. The sequence derives from a human donor in good health. Sequencing input: CD8+ T cells sorted from blood. This chain joins TRBV7-2 and TRBJ2-1; 11 nucleotides match TRBD2. The CDR3 here is CASRTSGEYNEQFF. For the CDR3, the DNA is TGTGCCAGCAGGACTAGCGGGGAGTACAATGAGCAGTTCTTC.